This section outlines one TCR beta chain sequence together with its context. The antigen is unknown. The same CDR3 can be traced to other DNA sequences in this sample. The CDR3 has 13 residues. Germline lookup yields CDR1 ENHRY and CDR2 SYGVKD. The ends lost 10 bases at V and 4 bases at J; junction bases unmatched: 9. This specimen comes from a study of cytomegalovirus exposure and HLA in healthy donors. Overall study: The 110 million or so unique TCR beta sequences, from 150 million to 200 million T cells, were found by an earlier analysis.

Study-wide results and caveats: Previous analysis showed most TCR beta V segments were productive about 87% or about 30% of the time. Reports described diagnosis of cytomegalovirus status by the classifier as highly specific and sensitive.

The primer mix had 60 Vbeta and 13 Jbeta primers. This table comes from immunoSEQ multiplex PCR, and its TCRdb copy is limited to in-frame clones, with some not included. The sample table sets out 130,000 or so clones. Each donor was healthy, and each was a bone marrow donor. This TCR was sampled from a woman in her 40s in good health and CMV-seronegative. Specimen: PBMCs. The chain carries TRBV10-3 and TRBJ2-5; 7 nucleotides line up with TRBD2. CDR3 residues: CASGRGDRETQYF. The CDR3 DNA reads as TGTGCCAGCGGCCGGGGGGATCGAGAGACCCAGTACTTC.